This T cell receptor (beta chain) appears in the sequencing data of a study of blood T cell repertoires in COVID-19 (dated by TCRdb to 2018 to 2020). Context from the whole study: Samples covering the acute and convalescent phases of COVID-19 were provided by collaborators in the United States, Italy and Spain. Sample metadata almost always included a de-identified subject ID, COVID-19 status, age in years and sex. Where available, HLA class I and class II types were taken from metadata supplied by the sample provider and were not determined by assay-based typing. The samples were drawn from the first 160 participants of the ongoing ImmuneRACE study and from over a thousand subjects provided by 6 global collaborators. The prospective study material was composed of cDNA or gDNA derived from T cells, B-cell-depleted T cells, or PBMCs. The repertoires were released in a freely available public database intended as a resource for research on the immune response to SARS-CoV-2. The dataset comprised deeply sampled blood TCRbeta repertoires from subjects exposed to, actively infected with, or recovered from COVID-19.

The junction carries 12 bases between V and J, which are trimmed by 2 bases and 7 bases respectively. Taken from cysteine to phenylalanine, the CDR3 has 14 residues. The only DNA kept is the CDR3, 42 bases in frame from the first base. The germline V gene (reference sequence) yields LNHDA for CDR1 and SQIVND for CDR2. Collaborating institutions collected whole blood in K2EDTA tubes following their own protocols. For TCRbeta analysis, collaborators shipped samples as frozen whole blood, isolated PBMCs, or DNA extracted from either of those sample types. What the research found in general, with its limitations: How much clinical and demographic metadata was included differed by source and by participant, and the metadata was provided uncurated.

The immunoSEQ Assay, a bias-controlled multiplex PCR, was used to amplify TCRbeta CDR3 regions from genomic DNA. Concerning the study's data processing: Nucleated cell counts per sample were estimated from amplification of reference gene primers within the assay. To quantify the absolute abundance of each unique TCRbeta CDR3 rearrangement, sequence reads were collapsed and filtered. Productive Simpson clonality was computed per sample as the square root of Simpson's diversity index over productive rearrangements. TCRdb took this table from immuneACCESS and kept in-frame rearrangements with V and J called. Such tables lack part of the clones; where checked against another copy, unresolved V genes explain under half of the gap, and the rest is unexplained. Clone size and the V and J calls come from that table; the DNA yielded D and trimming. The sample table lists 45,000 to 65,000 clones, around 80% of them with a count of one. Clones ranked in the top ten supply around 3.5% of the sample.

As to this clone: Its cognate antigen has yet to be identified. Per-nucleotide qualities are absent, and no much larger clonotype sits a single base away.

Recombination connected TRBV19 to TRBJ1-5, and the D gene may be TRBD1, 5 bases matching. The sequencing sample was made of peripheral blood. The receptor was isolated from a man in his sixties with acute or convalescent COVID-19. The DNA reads TGTGCCAGTAGTATAAGGGGTTTGGCGCAGCCCCAGCATTTT. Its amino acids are CASSIRGLAQPQHF.